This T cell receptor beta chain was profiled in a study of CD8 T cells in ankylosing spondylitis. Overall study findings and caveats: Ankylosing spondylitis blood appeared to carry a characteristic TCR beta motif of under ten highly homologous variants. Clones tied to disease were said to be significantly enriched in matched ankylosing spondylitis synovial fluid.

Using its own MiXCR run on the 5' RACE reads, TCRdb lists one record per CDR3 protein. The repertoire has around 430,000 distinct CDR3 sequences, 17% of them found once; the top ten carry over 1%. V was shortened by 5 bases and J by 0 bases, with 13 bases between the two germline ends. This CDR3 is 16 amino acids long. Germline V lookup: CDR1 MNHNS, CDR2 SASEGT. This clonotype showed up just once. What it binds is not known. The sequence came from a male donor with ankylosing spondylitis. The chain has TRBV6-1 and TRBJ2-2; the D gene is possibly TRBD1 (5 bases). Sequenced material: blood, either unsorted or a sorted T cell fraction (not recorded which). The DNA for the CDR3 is TGTGCCAGCAGTCCCCCCGGCAGGGCGAACACCGGGGAGCTGTTTTTT. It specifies CASSPPGRANTGELFF.